Listed below are T cell receptor beta chains from one sample, sequenced in a study of Graves' ophthalmopathy and Graves' hyperthyroidism. TCRdb used MiXCR to reprocess the multiplex PCR reads, holding one entry per CDR3 protein. The data contain about 240,000 distinct CDR3 sequences, less than 55% of them seen just once; the ten biggest clones take up around half. The sequenced sample consisted of peripheral blood. All receptors derive from an adult man with Graves' ophthalmopathy. Each CDR3 is given with its conserved first and last residue. The order of the fields is V gene, D gene, J gene, clone size, CDR3 protein, CDR3 DNA. The D gene is left open where the match is weak. Only some rows state a clone size, as once, few, many or a class for expanded clones.

V: TRBV29-1; D: TRBD1; J: TRBJ1-1; size: NA; CDR3: CSVPGTVMNTEAFF; DNA: TGCAGCGTACCCGGGACAGTAATGAACACTGAAGCTTTCTTT
V: TRBV10-3; D: NA; J: TRBJ2-3; size: many; CDR3: CAISDPTRPADTQYF; DNA: TGTGCCATCAGTGACCCGACACGGCCCGCAGATACGCAGTATTTT
V: TRBV7-9; D: NA; J: TRBJ2-5; size: NA; CDR3: CASIPGPKETQYF; DNA: TGTGCCAGCATCCCGGGACCCAAAGAGACCCAGTACTTC
V: TRBV7-9; D: NA; J: TRBJ2-6; size: NA; CDR3: CASSLGTGRASGANVLTF; DNA: TGTGCCAGCAGCTTAGGGACAGGGAGGGCCTCTGGGGCCAACGTCCTGACTTTC
V: TRBV5-1; D: NA; J: TRBJ1-2; size: NA; CDR3: CASSSGHGDGYTF; DNA: TGCGCCAGCAGCTCGGGCCACGGGGATGGCTACACCTTC
V: TRBV7-9; D: NA; J: TRBJ1-1; size: few; CDR3: CASSLGRGPMNTEAFF; DNA: TGTGCCAGCAGCTTAGGGAGAGGGCCAATGAACACTGAAGCTTTCTTT
V: TRBV12-3/TRBV12-4; D: NA; J: TRBJ2-6; size: NA; CDR3: CASSFNLRVIEGFAGANVLTF; DNA: TGTGCCAGCAGTTTCAATCTTCGGGTCATAGAGGGATTCGCTGGGGCCAACGTCCTGACTTTC
V: TRBV2; D: NA; J: TRBJ1-5; size: NA; CDR3: CASSEAGSADMDQPQHF; DNA: TGTGCCAGCAGTGAAGCGGGTTCTGCAGACATGGATCAGCCCCAGCATTTT
V: TRBV9; D: NA; J: TRBJ1-2; size: NA; CDR3: CASSTQGAWGYTF; DNA: TGTGCCAGCAGCACGCAGGGTGCGTGGGGCTACACCTTC
V: TRBV7-8; D: NA; J: TRBJ2-2; size: NA; CDR3: CASSSKDTGELFF; DNA: TGTGCCAGCAGCTCAAAGGACACCGGGGAGCTGTTTTTT
V: TRBV24-1; D: TRBD1; J: TRBJ1-2; size: once; CDR3: CATSDPWTGGYPGYTF; DNA: TGTGCCACCAGTGATCCTTGGACAGGGGGCTATCCAGGCTACACCTTC
V: TRBV20-1; D: NA; J: TRBJ2-7; size: few; CDR3: CSARIGYEQYF; DNA: TGCAGTGCTAGGATCGGGTACGAGCAGTACTTC
V: TRBV5-8; D: NA; J: TRBJ2-2; size: NA; CDR3: CASSFDRPQNTGELFF; DNA: TGTGCCAGCAGCTTCGATCGGCCACAAAACACCGGGGAGCTGTTTTTT
V: TRBV2; D: NA; J: TRBJ1-1; size: few; CDR3: CASSENRPPRTEAFF; DNA: TGTGCCAGCAGTGAAAATAGGCCGCCCCGAACTGAAGCTTTCTTT
V: TRBV29-1; D: TRBD1; J: TRBJ1-1; size: many; CDR3: CSVVTGARVVTEAFF; DNA: TGCAGCGTGGTCACAGGGGCCCGAGTGGTCACTGAAGCTTTCTTT
V: TRBV10-3; D: TRBD1; J: TRBJ1-1; size: NA; CDR3: CATTTGRNTEAFF; DNA: TGTGCCACTACGACAGGGAGGAACACTGAAGCTTTCTTT
V: TRBV5-6; D: NA; J: TRBJ1-4; size: NA; CDR3: CASSFEPGGGSNEKLFF; DNA: TGTGCCAGCAGCTTCGAGCCGGGGGGTGGATCTAATGAAAAACTGTTTTTT
V: TRBV2; D: NA; J: TRBJ2-7; size: many; CDR3: CASSYTSYEQYF; DNA: TGTGCCAGCAGCTACACTAGCTACGAGCAGTACTTC
V: TRBV4-1; D: NA; J: TRBJ2-7; size: NA; CDR3: CASSQLGTGLSSYEQYF; DNA: TGCGCCAGCAGCCAACTCGGGACGGGGCTGAGCTCCTACGAGCAGTACTTC
V: TRBV7-9; D: NA; J: TRBJ2-7; size: NA; CDR3: CASSGTRAYEQYF; DNA: TGTGCCAGCAGCGGGACCCGCGCCTACGAGCAGTACTTC
V: TRBV5-6; D: NA; J: TRBJ1-1; size: NA; CDR3: CASRGAATAEAFF; DNA: TGTGCCAGCAGGGGGGCAGCGACAGCTGAAGCTTTCTTT
V: TRBV12-3/TRBV12-4; D: TRBD1; J: TRBJ1-1; size: NA; CDR3: CASTSGQGRATEAFF; DNA: TGTGCCAGCACCTCGGGACAGGGGAGGGCCACTGAAGCTTTCTTT
V: TRBV25-1; D: NA; J: TRBJ1-6; size: NA; CDR3: CASSVSTAGNSPLHF; DNA: TGTGCCAGCAGTGTCTCGACAGCCGGAAATTCACCCCTCCACTTT
V: TRBV9; D: NA; J: TRBJ2-2; size: NA; CDR3: CASSVAETGELFF; DNA: TGTGCCAGCAGCGTAGCGGAGACCGGGGAGCTGTTTTTT
V: TRBV20-1; D: NA; J: TRBJ2-7; size: NA; CDR3: CSARDQGQGGLGQYF; DNA: TGCAGTGCTAGAGATCAAGGACAGGGAGGGTTGGGGCAGTACTTC
V: TRBV12-3/TRBV12-4; D: TRBD1; J: TRBJ1-2; size: NA; CDR3: CASSSDRASAYYGYTF; DNA: TGTGCCAGCAGTTCGGACAGGGCGAGCGCGTACTATGGCTACACCTTC
V: TRBV24-1; D: NA; J: TRBJ2-2; size: NA; CDR3: CATSDLGSNTGELFF; DNA: TGTGCCACCAGTGATTTGGGAAGTAACACCGGGGAGCTGTTTTTT
V: TRBV2; D: TRBD2; J: TRBJ2-5; size: few; CDR3: CASTRLAGLVETQYF; DNA: TGTGCCAGCACCCGACTAGCGGGGTTGGTAGAGACCCAGTACTTC
V: TRBV2; D: TRBD1; J: TRBJ2-2; size: few; CDR3: CASSPSRTGTSGELFF; DNA: TGTGCCAGCAGCCCATCCCGGACAGGGACATCCGGGGAGCTGTTTTTT
V: TRBV12-3/TRBV12-4; D: TRBD1; J: TRBJ1-1; size: NA; CDR3: CASRDRGLENTEAFF; DNA: TGTGCCAGCCGGGACAGGGGGCTGGAGAACACTGAAGCTTTCTTT
V: TRBV20-1; D: TRBD1; J: TRBJ2-5; size: NA; CDR3: CSTGEETQYF; DNA: TGCAGTACAGGGGAAGAGACCCAGTACTTC
V: TRBV2; D: NA; J: TRBJ1-2; size: NA; CDR3: CASTLGAYGYTF; DNA: TGTGCCAGTACTCTGGGGGCGTATGGCTACACCTTC
V: TRBV2; D: TRBD1; J: TRBJ2-6; size: once; CDR3: CASRTGTGPEEFGANVLTF; DNA: TGTGCCAGCAGGACCGGGACAGGCCCAGAGGAGTTTGGGGCCAACGTCCTGACTTTC
V: TRBV2; D: NA; J: TRBJ2-7; size: NA; CDR3: CASSPSGSLANEQYF; DNA: TGTGCCAGCTCACCCTCCGGGTCCTTAGCTAACGAGCAGTACTTC
V: TRBV20-1; D: NA; J: TRBJ1-1; size: few; CDR3: CSPRRGNTEAFF; DNA: TGCAGTCCCCGGAGAGGGAACACTGAAGCTTTCTTT
V: TRBV5-1; D: TRBD2; J: TRBJ2-1; size: few; CDR3: CASSLAGGGRNEQFF; DNA: TGCGCCAGCAGCTTGGCGGGGGGGGGCAGGAATGAGCAGTTCTTC
V: TRBV7-6; D: TRBD2; J: TRBJ2-2; size: NA; CDR3: CASSPMGGSNTGELFF; DNA: TGTGCCAGCAGCCCAATGGGGGGGTCGAACACCGGGGAGCTGTTTTTT
V: TRBV24-1; D: NA; J: TRBJ2-5; size: NA; CDR3: CATSDMQETQYF; DNA: TGTGCCACCAGCGACATGCAAGAGACCCAGTACTTC
V: TRBV7-9; D: NA; J: TRBJ1-2; size: NA; CDR3: CASSRVMPTDYGYTF; DNA: TGTGCCAGCAGCCGAGTAATGCCGACCGACTATGGCTACACCTTC
V: TRBV7-9; D: NA; J: TRBJ1-1; size: NA; CDR3: CASSFSEGQAFF; DNA: TGTGCCAGCAGCTTCTCGGAAGGACAAGCTTTCTTT
V: TRBV7-9; D: NA; J: TRBJ2-2; size: NA; CDR3: CASSLGGQPTGELFF; DNA: TGTGCCAGCAGCTTGGGCGGACAGCCGACCGGGGAGCTGTTTTTT
V: TRBV25-1; D: NA; J: TRBJ2-5; size: NA; CDR3: CASAVGLEQETQYF; DNA: TGTGCCAGCGCAGTGGGACTGGAACAAGAGACCCAGTACTTC